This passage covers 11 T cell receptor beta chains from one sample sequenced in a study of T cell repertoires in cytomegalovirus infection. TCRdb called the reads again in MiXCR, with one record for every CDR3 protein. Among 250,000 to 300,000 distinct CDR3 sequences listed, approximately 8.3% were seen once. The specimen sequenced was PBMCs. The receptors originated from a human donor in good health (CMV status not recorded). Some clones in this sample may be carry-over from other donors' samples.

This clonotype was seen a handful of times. The CDR3 sequence: CASSFLGQPYGYTF. The CDR3 bases are TGTGCCAGCAGTTTCTTAGGACAGCCCTATGGCTACACCTTC. The V and J genes are TRBV28 and TRBJ1-2; TRBD1 is a possible D gene (6 bases). The germline V gene encodes CDR1 MDHEN and CDR2 SYDVKM. The length of the CDR3 is 14 residues. The germline V and J ends were trimmed by 3 bases and 4 bases, with 12 bases remaining between them.

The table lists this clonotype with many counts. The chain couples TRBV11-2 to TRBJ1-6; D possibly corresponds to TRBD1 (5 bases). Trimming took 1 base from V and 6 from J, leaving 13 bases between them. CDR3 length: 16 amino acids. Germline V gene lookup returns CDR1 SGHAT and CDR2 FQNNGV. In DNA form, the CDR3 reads TGTGCCAGCAGCTTAGGAGCAGGGATGCGTAATTCACCCCTCCACTTT. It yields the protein CASSLGAGMRNSPLHF.

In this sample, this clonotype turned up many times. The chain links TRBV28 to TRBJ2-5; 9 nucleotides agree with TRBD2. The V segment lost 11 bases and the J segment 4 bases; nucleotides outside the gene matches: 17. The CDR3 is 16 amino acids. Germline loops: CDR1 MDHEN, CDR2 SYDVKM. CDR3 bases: TGTGCCTCGAGCAATGGGGGCGGGGGGGCAGGAGAGACCCAGTACTTC. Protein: CASSNGGGGAGETQYF.

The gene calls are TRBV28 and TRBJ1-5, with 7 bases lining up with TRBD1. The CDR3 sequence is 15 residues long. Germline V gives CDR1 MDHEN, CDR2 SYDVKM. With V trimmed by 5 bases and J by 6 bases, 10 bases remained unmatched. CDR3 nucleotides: TGTGCCAGCAGTCCCACGACAGGGCTGGGTCAGCCCCAGCATTTT. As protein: CASSPTTGLGQPQHF.

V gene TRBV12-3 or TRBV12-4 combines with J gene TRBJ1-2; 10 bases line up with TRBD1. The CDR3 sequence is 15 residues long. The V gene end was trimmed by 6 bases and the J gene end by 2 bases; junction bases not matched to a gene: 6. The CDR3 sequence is CASSDRTGGNYGYTF. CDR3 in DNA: TGTGCCAGCAGCGACAGGACAGGGGGGAACTATGGCTACACCTTC.

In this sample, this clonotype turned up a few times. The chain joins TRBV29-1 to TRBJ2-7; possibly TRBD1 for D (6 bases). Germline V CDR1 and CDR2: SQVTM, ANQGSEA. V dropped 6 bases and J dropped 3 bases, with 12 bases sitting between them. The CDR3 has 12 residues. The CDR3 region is CSVTTGNYEQYF. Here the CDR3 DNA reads TGCAGCGTCACCACAGGGAACTACGAGCAGTACTTC.

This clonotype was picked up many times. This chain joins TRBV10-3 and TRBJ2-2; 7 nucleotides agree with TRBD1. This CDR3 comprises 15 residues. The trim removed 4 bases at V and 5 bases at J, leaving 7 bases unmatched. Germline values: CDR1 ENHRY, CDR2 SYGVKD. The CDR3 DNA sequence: TGTGCCATCAGTGGGACAGGTGGGAGAACCGGGGAGCTGTTTTTT. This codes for CAISGTGGRTGELFF.

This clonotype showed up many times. The CDR3 is CASSIVGTGVGEQFF. DNA of the CDR3: TGTGCCAGTAGTATAGTCGGGACAGGGGTGGGTGAGCAGTTCTTC. The V gene is TRBV19, the J gene TRBJ2-1, with TRBD1 matching over 10 bases. CDR3 length equals 15 residues. The junction had 6 bases not matched to a gene; V was cut back by 1 base and J by 9 bases. Germline assignment: CDR1 LNHDA and CDR2 SQIVND (reference sequence).

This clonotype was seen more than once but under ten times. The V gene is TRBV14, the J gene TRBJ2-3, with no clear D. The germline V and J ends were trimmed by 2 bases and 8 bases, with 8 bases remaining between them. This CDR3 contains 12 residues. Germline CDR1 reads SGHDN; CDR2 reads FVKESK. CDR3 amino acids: CASSQSLVTQYF. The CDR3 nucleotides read TGTGCCAGCAGCCAATCCCTAGTTACGCAGTATTTT. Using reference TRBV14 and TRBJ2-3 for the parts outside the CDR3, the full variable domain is EAGVTQFPSHSVIEKGQTVTLRCDPISGHDNLYWYRRVMGKEIKFLLHFVKESKQDESGMPNNRFLAERTGGTYSTLKVQPAELEDSGVYFCASSQSLVTQYFGPGTRLTVL.

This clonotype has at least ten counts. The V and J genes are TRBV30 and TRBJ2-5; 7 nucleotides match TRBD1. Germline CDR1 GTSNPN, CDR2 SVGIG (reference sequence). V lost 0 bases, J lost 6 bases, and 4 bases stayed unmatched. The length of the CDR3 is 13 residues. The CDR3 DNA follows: TGTGCCTGGAGTGTACCAGGGGGAAAGACCCAGTACTTC. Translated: CAWSVPGGKTQYF. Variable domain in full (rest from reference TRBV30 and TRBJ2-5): SQTIHQWPATLVQPVGSPLSLECTVEGTSNPNLYWYRQAAGRGLQLLFYSVGIGQISSEVPQNLSASRPQDRQFILSSKKLLLSDSGFYLCAWSVPGGKTQYFGPGTRLLVL.

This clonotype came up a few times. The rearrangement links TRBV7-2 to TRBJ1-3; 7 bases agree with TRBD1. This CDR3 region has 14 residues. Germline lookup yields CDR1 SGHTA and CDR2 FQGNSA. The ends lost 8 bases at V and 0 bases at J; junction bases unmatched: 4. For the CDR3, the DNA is TGTGCCAGCGCCCGGGACAGCTCTGGAAACACCATATATTTT. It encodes CASARDSSGNTIYF.